Included here is one TCR beta chain sequence, with context. The data belong to a study of blood T cell repertoires in COVID-19. The wider study: From T cells, B-cell-depleted T cells, or PBMCs came the material, which was cDNA or gDNA.

In the original analysis: Amplification of reference gene primers was used by the study to estimate nucleated cell counts. Sequencing used immunoSEQ multiplex PCR; TCRdb keeps in-frame clones, though not all of them. The DNA was the basis for D and trimming; V, J and clone size are from that table. Found here are 250,000 to 350,000 clones, around four fifths of them singletons; the top ten hold around 4.5%. The sequence came from a woman in her fifties or sixties with active or convalescent COVID-19. Input material: peripheral blood.

The CDR3 sequence is CASIHLKGPPGLASYEQYF. The CDR3 DNA follows: TGTGCCAGCATCCACCTGAAAGGACCGCCGGGACTAGCTTCCTACGAGCAGTACTTC. The chain links TRBV2 to TRBJ2-7; 9 nucleotides match TRBD2. The CDR3 contains 19 residues. CDR1 is SNHLY and CDR2 is FYNNEI in the germline V gene. J gave up 1 base and V 7 bases, and 20 bases lay outside the gene matches.